This T cell receptor (beta chain) emerged from a study of cytotoxic CD8 clonotypes in ibrutinib-treated CLL (dated by TCRdb to about 2021). Regarding the research as a whole: The cohort had eleven to twelve relapsed/refractory and some 15 treatment-naive patients; roughly 17 were IGHV unmutated. Partial responses were observed in about 25 patients and complete responses in 2; after a median follow-up of 68 months, remission was maintained in 14 patients and progression was observed in roughly twelve. Samples at response were collected after a median of about 12 months of treatment, with a range of roughly 6 to 40 months. On average, each sample yielded about 260,000 productive templates and under 95,000 productive rearrangements. Of the 86 participants in the trial, about 26 had longitudinal samples available. Cryopreserved peripheral blood mononuclear cells were collected at three points: before therapy, at response, and at either sustained remission or disease progression. Patients were still on ibrutinib when every remission and progressive disease sample was collected.

The time point label corresponds to: progressive disease on ibrutinib. For TCR beta library preparation, around 2 micrograms of genomic DNA were isolated from cryopreserved PBMCs. High-throughput TCR beta sequencing was performed on longitudinal blood samples from CLL patients receiving ibrutinib monotherapy. The patients were enrolled in a single-center, open-label phase 2 trial of ibrutinib monotherapy. The germline V end is reduced by 6 bases and the J end by 5 bases; junction bases left unmatched: 6. The CDR3 runs 14 amino acids, cysteine and phenylalanine included. The entry retains the CDR3 DNA only, 42 bases that are in frame from base 1. CDR1 LNHDA and CDR2 SQIVND were looked up in the germline V gene (reference sequence). The investigation overall reported the following: Public clonotypes were rare and either shrank or stayed stable during treatment, and the rise in clonality at ibrutinib response reflected expansion of private clonotypes. Lymph node repertoires were not examined, and the timing of sampling was not matched between patients in sustained remission and those whose disease progressed. Baseline clonality was found to be higher than that of age-matched healthy donors and was strongly correlated with circulating CD8+ T-cell counts. An increase in clonality was observed at ibrutinib response, with clonality remaining stable during sustained remission and falling back toward baseline at progression.

A remark on this clone: Its antigen specificity is not known. Base qualities are not provided; no much larger clone lies one nucleotide away.

On a MiSeq, deep resolution sequencing aimed for a depth between 1 in 1 million and 1 in 200,000 T cells, with each clonotype covered around 9.2x on average. The immunoSEQ hsTCRB Kit was used to generate TCR beta libraries. From the authors' description of their analysis: The data were analyzed with ImmunoSEQ Analyzer and ImmunoSEQ Data Assistant, and V, D and J gene assignments followed IMGT definitions. Clonality, which ranges from 0 to 1, was calculated as one minus the normalized Shannon entropy of productive rearrangement frequencies. Public clonotype analysis was restricted to overrepresented clonotypes comprising at least 0.05% of each patient's repertoire. Approximately 14 age-matched healthy donor repertoires from immuneACCESS were used as controls for clonality. The source is immuneACCESS, and TCRdb retained only in-frame sequences with V and J called. Part of the clones is not carried over; for the studies checked, unresolved V genes explain less than half of this, and the remainder is unexplained. V, J and clone size were drawn from that table, and D and trimming were deduced from the DNA. The sample yields fewer than 300,000 clones; approximately 76% were counted once. The top ten constitute about 5.3% of the sample.

Rearrangement joined TRBV19 to TRBJ1-4, and TRBD1 aligns with 7 junction nucleotides. The sample here was PBMCs, taken at disease progression, from a patient treated with ibrutinib. This TCR was sampled from a human donor with chronic lymphocytic leukemia. The DNA reads as follows: TGTGCCAGTAGCTCGACAGGGCGAAATGAAAAACTGTTTTTT. Its coded protein is CASSSTGRNEKLFF.